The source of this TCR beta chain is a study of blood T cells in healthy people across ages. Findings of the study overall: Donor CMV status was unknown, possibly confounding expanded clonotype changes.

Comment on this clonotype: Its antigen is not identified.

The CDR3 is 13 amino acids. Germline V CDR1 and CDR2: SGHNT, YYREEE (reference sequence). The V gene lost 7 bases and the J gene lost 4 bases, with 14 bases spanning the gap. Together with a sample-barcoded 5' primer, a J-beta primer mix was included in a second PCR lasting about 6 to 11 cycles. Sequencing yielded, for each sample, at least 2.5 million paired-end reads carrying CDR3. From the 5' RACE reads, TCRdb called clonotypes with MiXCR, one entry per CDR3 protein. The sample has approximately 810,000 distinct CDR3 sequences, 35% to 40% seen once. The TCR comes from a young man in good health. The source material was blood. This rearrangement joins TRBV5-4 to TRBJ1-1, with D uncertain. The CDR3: CASRVGWRTEAFF. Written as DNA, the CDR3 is TGTGCCAGCCGGGTAGGGTGGCGCACTGAAGCTTTCTTT.